These 28 T cell receptor beta chains share one sample of origin, sequenced in a study of Graves' ophthalmopathy and Graves' hyperthyroidism. As the template, RNA transcripts were used to amplify TCR beta CDR3 regions. Following a first-round RT-PCR that used HTBI primers, a second-round multiplex PCR was carried out. Each CDR3 protein is one row after TCRdb ran MiXCR on the multiplex PCR reads. The top ten clones hold 44% of a sample with about 740,000 distinct CDR3 sequences, roughly two fifths of them seen once. The sequencing sample was made of peripheral blood. The origin of the receptors is an adult man with Graves' ophthalmopathy.

This clonotype was counted between two and nine times. This chain links TRBV4-2 with TRBJ2-7, with D possibly being TRBD1 or TRBD2 (5 bases each). Germline CDR1 reads LGHNA; CDR2 reads YNFKEQ. This CDR3 contains 14 residues. Trimming stripped 1 base from V and 3 bases from J, with 10 bases between. This chain's CDR3 is CASSQVGGFYEQYF. The CDR3 DNA reads as TGTGCCAGCAGCCAAGTTGGGGGTTTCTACGAGCAGTACTTC.

The chain recombines TRBV29-1 with TRBJ2-7, with a possible D match to TRBD1 (6 bases). The germline V gene has CDR1 SQVTM and CDR2 ANQGSEA. The CDR3 length is 14 residues. The CDR3 coding sequence is TGCAGTGCTAAACCGGACAGATTTTCCTACGAGCAGTACTTC. It yields the protein CSAKPDRFSYEQYF.

The chain has TRBV7-2 and TRBJ2-5, with D possibly called TRBD1 or TRBD2 (5 bases each). The CDR3 runs to 15 residues. V lost 1 base to trimming and J lost 1 base, with 10 bases between them. Germline-derived CDR1 and CDR2 are SGHTA and FQGNSA. CDR3 sequence: CASSLVGTRQETQYF. CDR3 nucleotides: TGTGCCAGCAGCTTAGTCGGGACGCGCCAAGAGACCCAGTACTTC.

Regarding this clonotype: An end of the junction does not agree with germline; a read error may underlie this. This chain links TRBV25-1 with TRBJ1-1; TRBD1 matches at 7 bases. This CDR3 contains 13 residues. Germline V CDR1 and CDR2: MGHDK, SYGVNS. CDR3 bases: TGTGCCGGCAGTGTAGCAGGGGGCACTGAAGCTTTCTTT. Translating it yields CAGSVAGGTEAFF.

Note on this clonotype: At one end the junction does not follow the germline gene, possibly because of a read error. The chain couples TRBV10-3 to TRBJ2-7; D is perhaps TRBD1 (6 bases). The CDR3 is 14 amino acids. CDR1 ENHRY and CDR2 SYGVKD come from the germline V gene. The DNA of the CDR3 is TGTGCCATCAGTGACAGGACAGTGACCGGGGAGCTGTACTTC. Translation gives CAISDRTVTGELYF.

V is TRBV29-1 and J is TRBJ1-1; 9 nucleotides align to TRBD1. The J segment lost 6 bases and the V segment lost 6 bases, leaving 8 bases of the junction unmatched. The CDR3 spans 13 residues. CDR1 SQVTM and CDR2 ANQGSEA come from the germline V gene. The CDR3 nucleotides read TGCAGCGTATCCCCGGGACAGGGTGCTGAAGCTTTCTTT. This codes for CSVSPGQGAEAFF. The full variable domain, with the rest looked up from reference TRBV29-1 and TRBJ1-1, is SAVISQKPSRDICQRGTSLTIQCQVDSQVTMMFWYRQQPGQSLTLIATANQGSEATYESGFVIDKFPISRPNLTFSTLTVSNMSPEDSSIYLCSVSPGQGAEAFFGQGTRLTVV.

The chain carries TRBV2 and TRBJ1-2, with no clear D. Trimming pared 10 bases from V and 2 bases from J, leaving 8 bases between. The CDR3 is made up of 11 amino acids. The V gene's germline CDR1 is SNHLY and CDR2 FYNNEI. This CDR3 reads CAIGENYGYTF. CDR3 DNA: TGTGCCATCGGAGAAAACTATGGCTACACCTTC. Full variable domain (missing parts from reference TRBV2 and TRBJ1-2): EPEVTQTPSHQVTQMGQEVILRCVPISNHLYFYWYRQILGQKVEFLVSFYNNEISEKSEIFDDQFSVERPDGSNFTLKIRSTKLEDSAMYFCAIGENYGYTFGSGTRLTVV.

The gene calls are TRBV7-2 and TRBJ1-5; a weak D match, TRBD1 (6 bases). Trimming cost V 5 bases and J 7 bases, with 12 bases left between them. Germline V gene lookup returns CDR1 SGHTA and CDR2 FQGNSA. This CDR3 has 13 amino acids. DNA for the CDR3: TGTGCCAGCAGCCCGATGGGGGGCCAGCCCCAGCATTTT. This encodes CASSPMGGQPQHF.

This clonotype was recorded a few times. The chain employs TRBV9 and TRBJ1-2; D is undetermined. V was cut by 4 bases and J by 0 bases, with 10 bases left in between. Germline CDR1 reads SGDLS; CDR2 reads YYNGEE. The CDR3 consists of 14 residues. In DNA form, the CDR3 reads TGTGCCAGCAGCCAGATACATCCTAACTATGGCTACACCTTC. Translation: CASSQIHPNYGYTF.

This clonotype was recorded at least ten times. The chain carries TRBV6-5 and TRBJ2-6; D unclear. There are 15 residues in the CDR3. Germline-derived CDR1 and CDR2 are MNHEY and SVGAGI. Trimming removed 2 bases at V and 5 bases at J, with 10 bases between. The CDR3 spells CASSYTPIRANVLTF. CDR3 DNA: TGTGCCAGCAGTTACACCCCCATTCGGGCCAACGTCCTGACTTTC.

This clonotype was seen just once. The junction departs from germline at one end; a sequencing error may be responsible. This chain connects TRBV7-2 to TRBJ2-7; possible D gene TRBD2, 5 bases. This CDR3 has 12 residues. Germline V CDR1 and CDR2: SGHTA, FQGNSA. CDR3 coding DNA: TGTGCCAGCAGGTTAGGACTCAGTGAGCAGTACTTC. It codes for CASRLGLSEQYF.

This clonotype was detected ten times or more. The J gene is TRBJ1-2, the V gene TRBV7-9, with unresolved D. Germline V CDR1 and CDR2: SEHNR, FQNEAQ (reference sequence). The ends were cut back, 0 bases at V and 8 bases at J, with 10 bases in the middle. The CDR3 is 13 residues long. The CDR3 reads CASSLASLVGYTF. CDR3 in DNA: TGTGCCAGCAGCTTAGCGAGTCTGGTCGGCTACACCTTC.

Notes on this clonotype: One end of the junction fails to match germline, which may point to a read error. The CDR3 protein is CVSSLGQGGYGTEAFF. The CDR3 coding sequence is TGTGTCAGCAGCTTAGGACAGGGGGGATATGGGACTGAAGCTTTCTTT. This rearrangement joins TRBV7-6 to TRBJ1-1; 10 bases align to TRBD1. Germline V CDR1 and CDR2: SGHVS, FNYEAQ. The CDR3 extends over 16 amino acids.

The chain combines TRBV7-3 with TRBJ2-5; 11 nucleotides align to TRBD1. The length of the CDR3 is 16 residues. Germline CDR1 is SGHTA and CDR2 is FQGTGA. The V gene end was trimmed by 1 base and the J gene end by 5 bases; junction bases not matched to a gene: 6. The CDR3 spells CASSLMGQGGGETQYF. CDR3 DNA sequence: TGTGCCAGCAGCTTAATGGGACAGGGGGGAGGTGAGACCCAGTACTTC.

This clonotype was counted ten times or more. The chain carries TRBV7-9 and TRBJ1-2; D gene ambiguous. V was cut by 2 bases and J by 4 bases, with 14 bases left in between. Germline assignment: CDR1 SEHNR and CDR2 FQNEAQ (reference sequence). The CDR3 runs 15 residues. The CDR3 bases are TGTGCCAGCAGCTTAAAGCTGGGAGGGCCCTATGGCTACACCTTC. This gives the protein CASSLKLGGPYGYTF.

The chain links TRBV10-2 to TRBJ2-7; possibly TRBD1 for D (5 bases). The germline V and J ends were trimmed by 7 bases and 1 base, with 14 bases remaining between them. The CDR3 has 14 amino acids. Germline CDR1 reads WSHSY; CDR2 reads SAAADI. The CDR3 nucleotides read TGCGCCAGCACACTGGACATATCTTCCTACGAGCAGTACTTC. Its translation: CASTLDISSYEQYF.

This clonotype was seen just once. V gene TRBV7-8 combines with J gene TRBJ1-3; D uncertain. V lost 8 bases and J 0 bases, leaving 11 bases between the germline ends. The germline V gene encodes CDR1 SGHVS and CDR2 FQNEAQ. The CDR3 spans 14 residues. Here the CDR3 DNA reads TGTGCCAGCTTATCGGCCAACTCTGGAAACACCATATATTTT. Translated, it gives CASLSANSGNTIYF.

This chain connects TRBV20-1 to TRBJ2-7, with D possibly TRBD1 on 5 matching bases. The V gene's germline CDR1 is DFQATT and CDR2 SNEGSKA (reference sequence). This CDR3 has 13 residues. Trimming took 1 base from V and 6 from J, leaving 13 bases between them. The CDR3: CSARVGQESEQYF. CDR3 nucleotide sequence: TGCAGTGCTAGAGTGGGGCAGGAATCCGAGCAGTACTTC.

Note on this clonotype: A read error may produce the germline difference seen at one junction end. The chain carries TRBV7-9 and TRBJ2-2; weak D call: TRBD1 (6 bases). The CDR3 consists of 13 residues. The germline V gene encodes CDR1 SEHNR and CDR2 FQNEAQ (reference sequence). Here the CDR3 DNA reads TGCGCCAGCAGCCAGGGGCCCTCCGGGGAGCTGTTTTTT. Amino acids: CASSQGPSGELFF.

This clonotype was seen repeatedly, ten times or more. The chain uses TRBV29-1 and TRBJ2-2; D not resolved. Trimming stripped 4 bases from V and 0 bases from J, with 12 bases between. Germline V gene lookup returns CDR1 SQVTM and CDR2 ANQGSEA. There are 15 residues in the CDR3. The CDR3 spells CSVAHRKANTGELFF. DNA of the CDR3: TGCAGCGTTGCCCACAGAAAAGCGAACACCGGGGAGCTGTTTTTT.

With respect to this clonotype: A much more abundant neighbour one base away suggests this may be a read error. The chain's CDR3 is CASSFGPSETQYF. CDR3 nucleotides: TGTGCCAGCAGCTTCGGACCGAGCGAGACCCAGTACTTC. The genes are TRBV2 and TRBJ2-5; D ambiguous. V lost 6 bases, J lost 5 bases, and 13 bases lay in between. This CDR3 is 13 amino acids long. Per germline, CDR1 SNHLY and CDR2 FYNNEI.

This clonotype has more than one count but fewer than ten. The chain carries TRBV15 and TRBJ2-3; no clear D gene. Per germline, CDR1 LNHNV and CDR2 YYDKDF (reference sequence). Trimming removed 3 bases at V and 9 bases at J, with 13 bases between. The CDR3 totals 13 residues. CDR3 protein: CATSRHGVDTQYF. CDR3 in DNA: TGTGCCACCAGCAGGCACGGAGTAGACACGCAGTATTTT.

CDR3 bases: TGTGCCAGCAGCTTGGAGAAGAGGCAGCCCCAGCATTTT. This codes for CASSLEKRQPQHF. The chain carries TRBV5-8 and TRBJ1-5; the D is unclear. V was shortened by 0 bases and J by 7 bases, with 8 bases between the two germline ends. This CDR3 spans 13 amino acids. Germline V CDR1 and CDR2: SGHTS, YDEGEE.

V usage is TRBV29-1 and J usage is TRBJ2-5, with D perhaps TRBD1 or TRBD2 (6 bases each). The CDR3 length is 11 residues. Germline V gives CDR1 SQVTM, CDR2 ANQGSEA. V was shortened by 7 bases and J by 4 bases, with 10 bases between the two germline ends. DNA of the CDR3: TGCAGCGGTGAGGGGGGAGAGACCCAGTACTTC. This codes for CSGEGGETQYF. Supplemented by reference TRBV29-1 and TRBJ2-5, the full variable domain reads SAVISQKPSRDICQRGTSLTIQCQVDSQVTMMFWYRQQPGQSLTLIATANQGSEATYESGFVIDKFPISRPNLTFSTLTVSNMSPEDSSIYLCSGEGGETQYFGPGTRLLVL.

This clonotype was detected ten times or more. The genes are TRBV10-3 and TRBJ1-4; unclear D gene. Germline loops: CDR1 ENHRY, CDR2 SYGVKD. The V gene lost 6 bases and the J gene lost 4 bases, with 9 bases spanning the gap. The CDR3 contains 13 residues. CDR3 bases: TGTGCCATCAGGGAGGCGCTTAATGAAAAACTGTTTTTT. It specifies CAIREALNEKLFF.

This clonotype was seen more than once but under ten times. The chain carries TRBV25-1 and TRBJ1-1; D perhaps matches TRBD1 (6 bases). The germline V gene encodes CDR1 MGHDK and CDR2 SYGVNS. This CDR3 is 15 amino acids long. The germline V and J ends were trimmed by 4 bases and 4 bases, with 16 bases remaining between them. In DNA, the CDR3 is TGTGCCAGCAGTGTCAACAGGGACGCAGTCACTGAAGCTTTCTTT. Residues: CASSVNRDAVTEAFF.

This clonotype has only a few counts. One end of the junction varies from germline; a read error may be responsible. This rearrangement joins TRBV5-8 to TRBJ2-7; D may be TRBD2 (5 bases). CDR3 length equals 15 residues. Germline-derived CDR1 and CDR2 are SGHTS and YDEGEE. CDR3 coding DNA: TGTACCAGCAGCTTGGCGGGCAGACCCCACTACGAGCAGTACTTC. This gives the protein CTSSLAGRPHYEQYF.

The chain employs TRBV15 and TRBJ2-6; 7 bases are a match to TRBD1. CDR1 is LNHNV, CDR2 YYDKDF, per germline (reference sequence). The CDR3 covers 10 residues. V lost 4 bases and J lost 18; bases outside the gene matches: 3. CDR3 sequence (DNA): TGTGCCACCAGCAAGGACAGGCGGACTTTC. Its protein is CATSKDRRTF.